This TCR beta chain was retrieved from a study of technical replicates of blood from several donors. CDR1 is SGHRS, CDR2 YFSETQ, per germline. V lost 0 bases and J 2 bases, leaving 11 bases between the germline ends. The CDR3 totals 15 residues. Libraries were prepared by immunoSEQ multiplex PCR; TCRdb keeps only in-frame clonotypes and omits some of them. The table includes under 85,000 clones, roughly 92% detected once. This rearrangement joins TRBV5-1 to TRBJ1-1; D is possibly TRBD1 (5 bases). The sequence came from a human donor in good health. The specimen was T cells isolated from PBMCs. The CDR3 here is CASSLDVGGNTEAFF. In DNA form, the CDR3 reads TGCGCCAGCAGCTTGGATGTCGGGGGAAACACTGAAGCTTTCTTT.